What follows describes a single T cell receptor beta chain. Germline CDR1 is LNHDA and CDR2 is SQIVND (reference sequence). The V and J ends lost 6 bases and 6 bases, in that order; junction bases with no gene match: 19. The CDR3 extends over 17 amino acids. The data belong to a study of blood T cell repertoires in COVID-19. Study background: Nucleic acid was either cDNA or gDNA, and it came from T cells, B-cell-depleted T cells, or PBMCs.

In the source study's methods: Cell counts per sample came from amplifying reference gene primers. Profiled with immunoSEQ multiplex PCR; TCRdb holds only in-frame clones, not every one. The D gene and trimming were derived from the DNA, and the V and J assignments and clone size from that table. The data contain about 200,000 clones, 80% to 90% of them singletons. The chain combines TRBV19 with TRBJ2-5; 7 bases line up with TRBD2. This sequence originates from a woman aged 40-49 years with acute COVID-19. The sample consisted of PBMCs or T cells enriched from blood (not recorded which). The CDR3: CASSPYVGGVVGKTQYF. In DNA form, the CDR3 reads TGTGCCAGTAGCCCATACGTGGGGGGGGTCGTCGGGAAGACCCAGTACTTC.